This T cell receptor beta chain was profiled in a study of identical twins. CDR3 length equals 14 residues. V was pared by 1 base and J by 7 bases, with 8 bases between. Per the germline V gene, CDR1 is MNHNS and CDR2 is SASEGT. TCRdb used MiXCR to reprocess the 5' RACE reads, holding one entry per CDR3 protein. The data contain about 340,000 distinct CDR3 sequences, 9% to 15% of them singletons. The data were also submitted as part of a second study, on yellow fever vaccine responses in identical twins.

Sequenced input: CD8+ T cells sorted from blood. The chain joins TRBV6-1 to TRBJ1-6; no clear D. This TCR was sampled from a woman aged 18 to 35 in good health. CDR3 sequence: CASSEGTENSPLHF. In DNA form, the CDR3 reads TGTGCCAGCAGTGAAGGAACGGAGAATTCACCCCTCCACTTT.